The 7 T cell receptor beta chains presented below share a single source sample, sequenced in a study of blood T cell repertoires in COVID-19. TCRdb keeps only in-frame clones here, not all; method: immunoSEQ multiplex PCR. The sample lists about 120,000 clones; about 85% were seen once. The specimen sequenced was peripheral blood. The receptors originated from a woman at least 80 years old with acute or convalescent COVID-19.

The rearrangement links TRBV5-4 to TRBJ2-2, with D perhaps matching TRBD2 (5 bases). The CDR3 spans 15 residues. With 0 bases removed from V and 5 bases from J, the gap between germline ends came to 11 bases. Germline V lookup: CDR1 SGHNT, CDR2 YYREEE (reference sequence). The CDR3 DNA is TGTGCCAGCAGCTTGGGGACTCCGGGGACCGGGGAGCTGTTTTTT. Residues: CASSLGTPGTGELFF.

The V gene is TRBV6-5, the J gene TRBJ2-1; possibly TRBD2 for D (6 bases). Germline CDR1 is MNHEY and CDR2 is SVGAGI. V dropped 6 bases and J dropped 4 bases, with 10 bases sitting between them. CDR3 length: 13 residues. As DNA, the CDR3 is TGTGCCAGCAGGTCGGGAGAGTACAATGAGCAGTTCTTC. Its protein product is CASRSGEYNEQFF.

V gene TRBV3-1 (or the pseudogene TRBV3-2) combines with J gene TRBJ2-7; the match to TRBD1 covers 8 bases. Germline CDR1 is LGHDT and CDR2 is YNNKEL (reference sequence). J gave up 4 bases and V 4 bases, and 6 bases lay outside the gene matches. There are 14 residues in the CDR3. Here the CDR3 DNA reads TGTGCCAGCAGCCCAGGGACAGGCCTATACGAGCAGTACTTC. Translating it yields CASSPGTGLYEQYF.

This clone was counted many times. The chain links TRBV28 to TRBJ1-3; TRBD1 aligns across 9 bases. With V trimmed by 2 bases and J by 2 bases, 1 base remained unmatched. The CDR3 sequence is 15 residues long. Germline CDR1 MDHEN, CDR2 SYDVKM. In DNA, the CDR3 is TGTGCCAGCAGTTTAGGGACAGGGACTGGAAACACCATATATTTT. Protein: CASSLGTGTGNTIYF.

The rearrangement uses TRBV5-4 and TRBJ1-2; 7 nucleotides line up with TRBD1. J was trimmed by 0 bases and V by 3 bases; bases with no gene match: 2. The CDR3 runs to 14 residues. CDR1 and CDR2 (germline): SGHNT, YYREEE (reference sequence). DNA of the CDR3: TGTGCCAGCAGCTCCGGGACAGCTAACTATGGCTACACCTTC. It encodes CASSSGTANYGYTF.

The chain joins TRBV18 to TRBJ1-2; 8 positions match TRBD1. Per germline, CDR1 KGHSH and CDR2 LQKENI. J was trimmed by 6 bases and V by 3 bases; bases with no gene match: 9. The CDR3 totals 15 residues. The CDR3 nucleotides read TGTGCCAGCTCACCCGGACAGGGTTTAGGAGATGGCTACACCTTC. Translating it yields CASSPGQGLGDGYTF.

This chain's CDR3 is CSTQGAGYEQFF. CDR3 sequence (DNA): TGCAGCACGCAGGGGGCCGGGTACGAGCAGTTCTTC. The chain links TRBV29-1 to TRBJ2-1; 8 bases fit TRBD1. Trimming removed 8 bases from V and 10 bases from J; junction bases left unmatched: 10. Germline CDR1 reads SQVTM; CDR2 reads ANQGSEA. The CDR3 length is 12 residues.